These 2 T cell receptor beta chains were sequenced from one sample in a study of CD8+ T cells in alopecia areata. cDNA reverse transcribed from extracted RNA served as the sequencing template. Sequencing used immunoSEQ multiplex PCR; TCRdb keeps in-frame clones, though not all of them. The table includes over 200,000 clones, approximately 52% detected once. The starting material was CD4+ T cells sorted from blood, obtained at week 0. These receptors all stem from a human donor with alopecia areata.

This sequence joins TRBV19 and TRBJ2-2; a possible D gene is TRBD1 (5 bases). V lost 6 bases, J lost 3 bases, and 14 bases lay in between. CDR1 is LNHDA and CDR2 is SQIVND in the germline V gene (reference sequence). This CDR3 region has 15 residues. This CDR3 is CASRRLGLHTGELFF. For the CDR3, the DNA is TGTGCCAGTAGACGGTTGGGGCTCCACACCGGGGAGCTGTTTTTT.

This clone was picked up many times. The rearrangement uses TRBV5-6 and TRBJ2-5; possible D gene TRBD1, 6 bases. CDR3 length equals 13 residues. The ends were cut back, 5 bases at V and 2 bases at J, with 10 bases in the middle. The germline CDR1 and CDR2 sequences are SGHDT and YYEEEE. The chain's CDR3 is CASRPGTQETQYF. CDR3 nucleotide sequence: TGTGCCAGCAGACCCGGGACACAAGAGACCCAGTACTTC.